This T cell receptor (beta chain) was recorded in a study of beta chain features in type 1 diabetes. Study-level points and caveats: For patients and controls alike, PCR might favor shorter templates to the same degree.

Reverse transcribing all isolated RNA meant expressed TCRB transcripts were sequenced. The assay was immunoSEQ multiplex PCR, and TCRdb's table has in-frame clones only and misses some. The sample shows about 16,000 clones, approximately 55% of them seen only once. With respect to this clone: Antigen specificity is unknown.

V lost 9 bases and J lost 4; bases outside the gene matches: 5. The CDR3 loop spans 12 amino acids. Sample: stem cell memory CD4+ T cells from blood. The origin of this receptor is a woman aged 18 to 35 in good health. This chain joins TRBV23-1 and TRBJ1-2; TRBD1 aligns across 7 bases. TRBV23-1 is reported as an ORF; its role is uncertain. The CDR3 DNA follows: TGCGCCAGGCCGACAGGGAGCTATGGCTACACCTTC. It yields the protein CARPTGSYGYTF.